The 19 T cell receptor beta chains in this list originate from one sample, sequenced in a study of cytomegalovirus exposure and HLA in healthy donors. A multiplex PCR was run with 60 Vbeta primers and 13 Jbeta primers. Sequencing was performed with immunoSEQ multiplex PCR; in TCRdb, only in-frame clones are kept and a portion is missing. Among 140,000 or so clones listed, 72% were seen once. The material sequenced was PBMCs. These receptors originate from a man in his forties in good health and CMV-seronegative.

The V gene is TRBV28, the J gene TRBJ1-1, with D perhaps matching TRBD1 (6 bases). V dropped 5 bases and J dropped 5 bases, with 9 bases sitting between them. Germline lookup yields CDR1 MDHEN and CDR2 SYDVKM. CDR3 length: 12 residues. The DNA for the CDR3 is TGTGCCAGCAGTGAGGGGGTGACTGAAGCTTTCTTT. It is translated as CASSEGVTEAFF. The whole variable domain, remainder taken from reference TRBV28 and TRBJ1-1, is DVKVTQSSRYLVKRTGEKVFLECVQDMDHENMFWYRQDPGLGLRLIYFSYDVKMKEKGDIPEGYSVSREKKERFSLILESASTNQTSMYLCASSEGVTEAFFGQGTRLTVV.

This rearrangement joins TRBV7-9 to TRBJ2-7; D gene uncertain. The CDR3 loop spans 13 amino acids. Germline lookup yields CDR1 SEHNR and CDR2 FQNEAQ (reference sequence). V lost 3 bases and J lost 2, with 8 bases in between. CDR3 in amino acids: CASSFGQTYEQYF. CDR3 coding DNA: TGTGCCAGCAGCTTTGGCCAGACCTACGAGCAGTACTTC. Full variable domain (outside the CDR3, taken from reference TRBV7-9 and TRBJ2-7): DTGVSQNPRHKITKRGQNVTFRCDPISEHNRLYWYRQTLGQGPEFLTYFQNEAQLEKSRLLSDRFSAERPKGSFSTLEIQRTEQGDSAMYLCASSFGQTYEQYFGPGTRLTVT.

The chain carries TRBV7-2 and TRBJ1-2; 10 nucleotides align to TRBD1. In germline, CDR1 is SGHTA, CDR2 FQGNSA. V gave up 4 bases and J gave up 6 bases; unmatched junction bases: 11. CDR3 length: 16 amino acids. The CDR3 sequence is CASSSRQGALRNGYTF. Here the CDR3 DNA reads TGTGCCAGCAGCTCAAGACAGGGGGCGCTTAGAAATGGCTACACCTTC.

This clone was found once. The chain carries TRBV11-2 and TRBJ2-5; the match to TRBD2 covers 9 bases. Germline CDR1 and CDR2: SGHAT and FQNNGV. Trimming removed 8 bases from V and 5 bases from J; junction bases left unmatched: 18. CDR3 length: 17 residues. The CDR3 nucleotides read TGTGCCAGCGCGAAGGGTCGTGGGACTAGCAGGTGGGAGACCCAGTACTTC. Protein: CASAKGRGTSRWETQYF.

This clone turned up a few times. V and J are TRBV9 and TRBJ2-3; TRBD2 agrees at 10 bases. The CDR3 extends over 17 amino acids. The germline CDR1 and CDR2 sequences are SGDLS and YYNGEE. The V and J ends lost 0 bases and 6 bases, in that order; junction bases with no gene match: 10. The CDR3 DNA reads TGTGCCAGCAGCGTAGCTGGGGCTAGCGGGAGAAGGGATACGCAGTATTTT. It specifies CASSVAGASGRRDTQYF.

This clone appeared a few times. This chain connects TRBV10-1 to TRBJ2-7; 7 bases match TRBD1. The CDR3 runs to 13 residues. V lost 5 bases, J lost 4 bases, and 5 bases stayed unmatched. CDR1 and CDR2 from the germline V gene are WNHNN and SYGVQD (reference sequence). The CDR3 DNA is TGCGCCAGCAGTTCTGACAGGGCTTACGAGCAGTACTTC. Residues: CASSSDRAYEQYF.

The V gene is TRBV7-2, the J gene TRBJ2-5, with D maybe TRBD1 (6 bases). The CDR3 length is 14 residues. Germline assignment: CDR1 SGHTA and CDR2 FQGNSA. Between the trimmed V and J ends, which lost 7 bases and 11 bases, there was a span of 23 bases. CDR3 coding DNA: TGTGCCAGCACCCCGACAGGTGATGCTTGGGAGCAGTACTTC. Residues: CASTPTGDAWEQYF.

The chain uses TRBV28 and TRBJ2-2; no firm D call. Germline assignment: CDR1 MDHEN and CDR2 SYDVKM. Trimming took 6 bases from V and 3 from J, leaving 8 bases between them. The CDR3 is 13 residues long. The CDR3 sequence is CASSRTYTGELFF. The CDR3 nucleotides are TGTGCCAGCAGCCGCACATACACCGGGGAGCTGTTTTTT.

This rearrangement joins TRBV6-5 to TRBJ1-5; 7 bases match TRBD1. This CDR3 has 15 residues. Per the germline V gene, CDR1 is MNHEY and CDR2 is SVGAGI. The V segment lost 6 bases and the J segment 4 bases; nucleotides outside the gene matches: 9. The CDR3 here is CASRSRDSGNQPQHF. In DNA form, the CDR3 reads TGTGCCAGCAGGTCCCGGGACAGCGGTAATCAGCCCCAGCATTTT.

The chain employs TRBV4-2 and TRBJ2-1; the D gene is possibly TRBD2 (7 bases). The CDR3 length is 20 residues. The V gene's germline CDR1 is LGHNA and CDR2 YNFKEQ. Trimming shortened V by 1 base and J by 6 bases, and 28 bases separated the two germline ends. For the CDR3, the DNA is TGTGCCAGCAGCCAAGGACCCAGTGCGGGGGTAAGGGGGTCGGGCAATGAGCAGTTCTTC. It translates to CASSQGPSAGVRGSGNEQFF.

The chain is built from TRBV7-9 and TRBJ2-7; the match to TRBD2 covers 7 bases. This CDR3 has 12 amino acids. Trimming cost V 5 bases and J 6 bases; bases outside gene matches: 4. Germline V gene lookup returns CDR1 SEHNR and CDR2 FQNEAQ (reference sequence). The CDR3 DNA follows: TGTGCCAGCAGCGGGCAGCGGGGCGAGCAGTACTTC. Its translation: CASSGQRGEQYF.

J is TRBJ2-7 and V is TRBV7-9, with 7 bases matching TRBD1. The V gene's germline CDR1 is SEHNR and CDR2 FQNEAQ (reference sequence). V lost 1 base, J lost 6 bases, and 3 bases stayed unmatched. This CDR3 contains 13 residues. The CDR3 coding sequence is TGTGCCAGCAGCTTAGTCAGGGGGAGCGAGCAGTACTTC. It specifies CASSLVRGSEQYF.

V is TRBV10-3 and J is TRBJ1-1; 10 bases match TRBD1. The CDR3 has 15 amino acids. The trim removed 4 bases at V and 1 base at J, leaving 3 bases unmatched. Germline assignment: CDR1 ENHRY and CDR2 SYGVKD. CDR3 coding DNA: TGTGCCATCAGTGTGAGGACAGGGGGGAACACTGAAGCTTTCTTT. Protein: CAISVRTGGNTEAFF.

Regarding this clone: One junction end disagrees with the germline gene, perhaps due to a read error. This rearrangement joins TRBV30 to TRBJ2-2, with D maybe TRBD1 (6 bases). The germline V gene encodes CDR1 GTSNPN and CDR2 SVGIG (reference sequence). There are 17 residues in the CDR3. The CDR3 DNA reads TGTGCCTGGAGTGGGCTACCTAGGACAGCGAACACCGGGGCGCTGTTTTTT. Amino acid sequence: CAWSGLPRTANTGALFF. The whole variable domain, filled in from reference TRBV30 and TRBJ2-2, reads SQTIHQWPATLVQPVGSPLSLECTVEGTSNPNLYWYRQAAGRGLQLLFYSVGIGQISSEVPQNLSASRPQDRQFILSSKKLLLSDSGFYLCAWSGLPRTANTGALFFGEGSRLTVL.

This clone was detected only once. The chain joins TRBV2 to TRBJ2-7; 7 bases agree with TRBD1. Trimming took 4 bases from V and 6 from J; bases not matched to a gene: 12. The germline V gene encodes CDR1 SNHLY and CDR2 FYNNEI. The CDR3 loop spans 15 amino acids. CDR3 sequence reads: CASSGETARGREQYF. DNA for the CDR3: TGTGCCAGCAGTGGGGAGACGGCGAGGGGGCGCGAGCAGTACTTC.

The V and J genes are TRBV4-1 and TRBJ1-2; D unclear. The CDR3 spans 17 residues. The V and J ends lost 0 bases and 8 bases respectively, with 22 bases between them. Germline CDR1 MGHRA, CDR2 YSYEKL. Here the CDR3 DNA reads TGCGCCAGCAGCCAAGATCTTTCAGGTATCTGGGTTTACGGCTACACCTTC. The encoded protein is CASSQDLSGIWVYGYTF.

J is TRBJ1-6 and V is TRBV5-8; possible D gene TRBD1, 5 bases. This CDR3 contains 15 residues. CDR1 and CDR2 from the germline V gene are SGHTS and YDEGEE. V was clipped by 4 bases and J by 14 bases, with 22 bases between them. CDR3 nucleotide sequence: TGTGCCAGCAGCCCAGCCCGACAAGGGGTCACCACCCTCCACTTT. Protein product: CASSPARQGVTTLHF.

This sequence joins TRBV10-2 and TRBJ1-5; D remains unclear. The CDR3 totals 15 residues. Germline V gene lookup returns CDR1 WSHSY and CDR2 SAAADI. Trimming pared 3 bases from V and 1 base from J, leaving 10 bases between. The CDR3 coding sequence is TGCGCCAGCAGTGATTTAGGAGGAAGCAATCAGCCCCAGCATTTT. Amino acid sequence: CASSDLGGSNQPQHF.

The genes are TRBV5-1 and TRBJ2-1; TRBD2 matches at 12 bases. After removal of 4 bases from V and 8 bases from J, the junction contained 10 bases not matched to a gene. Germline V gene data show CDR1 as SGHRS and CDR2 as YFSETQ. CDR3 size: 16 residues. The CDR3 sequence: CASSPLTSGSLDEQFF. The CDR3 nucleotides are TGCGCCAGCAGCCCCTTGACTAGCGGGAGTTTAGATGAGCAGTTCTTC.